Each of the 23 T cell receptor beta chains below was sequenced from the same sample in a study of T cell changes during pregnancy in multiple sclerosis. Repertoires were generated with immunoSEQ multiplex PCR, while TCRdb's copy carries only in-frame clones and drops some. The table has tens of thousands of clones, nearly 90% seen once. The input for sequencing was CD4+ T cells from peripheral blood mononuclear cells, taken after pregnancy. Source of these receptors: a female donor with multiple sclerosis, enrolled in a pregnancy study.

In its sample, this clone ranks as medium-sized (0.01 to 0.1%). CDR3 coding DNA: TGTGCCAGCAGGGACATTAACACCGGGGAGCTGTTTTTT. Translation: CASRDINTGELFF. This sequence joins TRBV28 and TRBJ2-2; D is possibly TRBD1 (5 bases). V gave up 6 bases and J gave up 2 bases, with 7 bases separating them. The CDR3 extends over 13 amino acids. The germline V gene has CDR1 MDHEN and CDR2 SYDVKM.

The chain carries TRBV28 and TRBJ1-2, with 11 bases matching TRBD1. Germline V gives CDR1 MDHEN, CDR2 SYDVKM. The V segment lost 6 bases and the J segment 5 bases; nucleotides outside the gene matches: 14. The CDR3 extends over 17 amino acids. DNA for the CDR3: TGTGCCAGCAGCTCGCCGTCGGGACAGGGGGATGGGTATGGCTACACCTTC. Translating it yields CASSSPSGQGDGYGYTF.

This chain connects TRBV2 to TRBJ1-1; D is perhaps TRBD1 (5 bases). The germline gives CDR1 SNHLY, CDR2 FYNNEI. V shed 4 bases and J shed 6 bases, with 15 bases lying between them. CDR3 length: 14 residues. For the CDR3, the DNA is TGTGCCAGCAGTGGCCCGGGACTACCTTCTGAAGCTTTCTTT. The encoded protein is CASSGPGLPSEAFF.

The chain carries TRBV18 and TRBJ2-7; TRBD2 is a possible D gene (5 bases). Trimming removed 3 bases from V and 5 bases from J, with 14 bases in between. Germline loops: CDR1 KGHSH, CDR2 LQKENI. The CDR3 is made up of 14 amino acids. The CDR3 spells CASSPSRAVDEQYF. DNA for the CDR3: TGTGCCAGCTCACCGAGTAGAGCGGTCGACGAGCAGTACTTC. Variable domain in full (rest from reference TRBV18 and TRBJ2-7): NAGVMQNPRHLVRRRGQEARLRCSPMKGHSHVYWYRQLPEEGLKFMVYLQKENIIDESGMPKERFSAEFPKEGPSILRIQQVVRGDSAAYFCASSPSRAVDEQYFGPGTRLTVT.

The V gene is TRBV19, the J gene TRBJ1-1; 9 bases fit TRBD1. J was trimmed by 7 bases and V by 5 bases; bases with no gene match: 8. The CDR3 extends over 14 amino acids. Germline-derived CDR1 and CDR2 are LNHDA and SQIVND (reference sequence). The CDR3 coding sequence is TGTGCCAGTAGTCCTCCGACAGGGGGTAATGAAGCTTTCTTT. Its translation is CASSPPTGGNEAFF.

CDR3: CASRPLGEPDTQYF. CDR3 coding DNA: TGTGCCAGCAGGCCACTCGGGGAGCCAGATACGCAGTATTTT. The chain couples TRBV28 to TRBJ2-3; D is possibly TRBD2 (5 bases). Germline CDR1 is MDHEN and CDR2 is SYDVKM. The CDR3 is 14 amino acids. The V end was cut by 6 bases, the J end by 4 bases, with 14 bases between.

The CDR3 region has the DNA TGTGCCAGCAGACAGACAGGTTCGGGAAATCAGCCCCAGCATTTT. It codes for CASRQTGSGNQPQHF. This sequence joins TRBV28 and TRBJ1-5; perhaps TRBD1 as D (6 bases). CDR1 and CDR2 (germline): MDHEN, SYDVKM. V was trimmed by 6 bases and J by 4 bases, leaving 16 bases between them. The CDR3 loop spans 15 amino acids. Supplemented by reference TRBV28 and TRBJ1-5, the full variable domain reads DVKVTQSSRYLVKRTGEKVFLECVQDMDHENMFWYRQDPGLGLRLIYFSYDVKMKEKGDIPEGYSVSREKKERFSLILESASTNQTSMYLCASRQTGSGNQPQHFGDGTRLSIL.

The rearrangement uses TRBV5-6 and TRBJ2-4; no definite D call. This CDR3 is 19 amino acids long. Germline loops: CDR1 SGHDT, CDR2 YYEEEE. Trimming stripped 0 bases from V and 0 bases from J, with 19 bases between. CDR3 residues: CASSLASRFNDLAKNIQYF. The DNA of the CDR3 is TGTGCCAGCAGCTTGGCGAGCAGGTTTAATGATTTAGCCAAAAACATTCAGTACTTC.

The chain carries TRBV4-3 and TRBJ1-2, with D perhaps matching TRBD1 (6 bases). The V and J ends lost 1 base and 4 bases respectively, with 19 bases between them. Germline V gene lookup returns CDR1 LGHNA and CDR2 YSLEER. CDR3 length equals 17 residues. CDR3 in DNA: TGCGCCAGCAGCCAAGCGGTCTTGGGGGCAGCAAGCTATGGCTACACCTTC. It codes for CASSQAVLGAASYGYTF.

This sequence joins TRBV11-2 and TRBJ2-7; possible D gene TRBD2, 5 bases. Deletions cut 4 bases from V and 3 bases from J, with 13 bases between. Germline-derived CDR1 and CDR2 are SGHAT and FQNNGV. The CDR3 is 14 amino acids. The CDR3 reads CASSWRLAGYEQYF. DNA of the CDR3: TGTGCCAGCAGCTGGCGGCTAGCAGGCTACGAGCAGTACTTC.

This chain connects TRBV5-8 to TRBJ2-3, with 12 bases lining up with TRBD2. V dropped 4 bases and J dropped 4; count of bases not matched to a gene: 4. Germline V gene lookup returns CDR1 SGHTS and CDR2 YDEGEE. CDR3 length: 15 residues. The CDR3 region is CASSPGTSGSDTQYF. DNA of the CDR3: TGTGCCAGCAGCCCTGGGACTAGCGGGTCAGATACGCAGTATTTT. The full variable domain, rest sourced from reference TRBV5-8 and TRBJ2-3, is EAGVTQSPTHLIKTRGQQATLRCSPISGHTSVYWYQQALGLGLQFLLWYDEGEERNRGNFPPRFSGRQFPNYSSELNVNALELEDSALYLCASSPGTSGSDTQYFGPGTRLTVL.

This clone came up many times. V gene TRBV19 combines with J gene TRBJ1-5; no definite D call. V gave up 3 bases and J gave up 0 bases, with 6 bases separating them. Germline values: CDR1 LNHDA, CDR2 SQIVND (reference sequence). CDR3 length: 14 amino acids. The CDR3 DNA reads TGTGCCAGTAGTATCTCAGGTAGCAATCAGCCCCAGCATTTT. Residues: CASSISGSNQPQHF.

This chain joins TRBV6-1 and TRBJ2-6; D is perhaps TRBD1 (5 bases). Trimming left V 7 bases short and J 3 bases short, with 13 bases between. The germline gives CDR1 MNHNS, CDR2 SASEGT. The CDR3 contains 15 residues. The CDR3 DNA reads TGTGCCAGCAACCCTGTAGGACATGGGGCCAACGTCCTGACTTTC. Translated: CASNPVGHGANVLTF.

The genes are TRBV2 and TRBJ1-3, with D perhaps matching TRBD1 (6 bases). The V gene's germline CDR1 is SNHLY and CDR2 FYNNEI. The V gene lost 6 bases and the J gene lost 0 bases, with 15 bases spanning the gap. This CDR3 spans 16 amino acids. The CDR3 DNA follows: TGTGCCAGCAGCCAAAGACAGGACCTCTCTGGAAACACCATATATTTT. It codes for CASSQRQDLSGNTIYF. Full variable domain (rest looked up from reference TRBV2 and TRBJ1-3): EPEVTQTPSHQVTQMGQEVILRCVPISNHLYFYWYRQILGQKVEFLVSFYNNEISEKSEIFDDQFSVERPDGSNFTLKIRSTKLEDSAMYFCASSQRQDLSGNTIYFGEGSWLTVV.

The rearrangement links TRBV7-2 to TRBJ2-3; 7 bases match TRBD2. V was clipped by 5 bases and J by 2 bases; unmatched bases: 4. CDR1 is SGHTA and CDR2 is FQGNSA in the germline V gene. The length of the CDR3 is 14 residues. The CDR3 here is CASSPGLVTDTQYF. The DNA for the CDR3 is TGTGCCAGCAGCCCCGGACTAGTCACAGATACGCAGTATTTT.

J is TRBJ2-7 and V is TRBV10-3; TRBD1 matches 11 bases. The length of the CDR3 is 15 residues. Germline V lookup: CDR1 ENHRY, CDR2 SYGVKD. The ends lost 7 bases at V and 6 bases at J; junction bases unmatched: 11. CDR3 sequence reads: CAITPTGTGGSEQYF. The CDR3 bases are TGTGCCATCACACCTACCGGGACAGGGGGAAGCGAGCAGTACTTC.

V usage is TRBV10-1 and J usage is TRBJ2-1; 7 nucleotides line up with TRBD2. This CDR3 has 18 residues. The germline V gene has CDR1 WNHNN and CDR2 SYGVQD (reference sequence). The J segment lost 4 bases and the V segment lost 0 bases, leaving 12 bases of the junction unmatched. Here the CDR3 DNA reads TGCGCCAGCAGTGAGTCGCTCGGATTGCGGGAGAGATACAATGAGCAGTTCTTC. It yields the protein CASSESLGLRERYNEQFF.

The V and J genes are TRBV4-1 and TRBJ2-2, with D possibly being TRBD2 (6 bases). The V and J ends lost 0 bases and 8 bases respectively, with 10 bases between them. The germline V gene encodes CDR1 MGHRA and CDR2 YSYEKL. The CDR3 has 14 amino acids. CDR3 in amino acids: CASSQDPGRGELFF. In DNA, the CDR3 is TGCGCCAGCAGCCAAGATCCCGGGAGAGGGGAGCTGTTTTTT.

This clone turned up a few times. This chain links TRBV5-4 with TRBJ2-5, with 7 bases fitting TRBD1. This CDR3 spans 13 amino acids. With 4 bases clipped from V and 3 bases from J, the junction kept 3 bases outside the gene matches. Germline loops: CDR1 SGHNT, CDR2 YYREEE (reference sequence). CDR3: CASSRDRKETQYF. In DNA form, the CDR3 reads TGTGCCAGCAGCCGGGACAGAAAAGAGACCCAGTACTTC.

The V gene is TRBV5-1, the J gene TRBJ1-2; D remains unclear. The V end was cut by 1 base, the J end by 7 bases, with 17 bases between. The CDR3 consists of 15 residues. CDR1 is SGHRS, CDR2 YFSETQ, per germline. CDR3 amino acids: CASSLIYPGGTGYTF. The CDR3 DNA reads TGCGCCAGCAGCTTGATCTACCCGGGTGGAACTGGCTACACCTTC.

The chain has TRBV7-3 and TRBJ2-1, with 12 bases lining up with TRBD2. CDR3 length: 15 residues. V gave up 5 bases and J gave up 6 bases; unmatched junction bases: 5. Germline assignment: CDR1 SGHTA and CDR2 FQGTGA. The CDR3 region has the DNA TGTGCCAGCAGCGCTGGACTAGCGGGAATCAATGAGCAGTTCTTC. This translates into CASSAGLAGINEQFF.

This clone is medium-sized. The chain couples TRBV7-9 to TRBJ2-1; tentatively, D is TRBD2 (5 bases). V was pared by 0 bases and J by 4 bases, with 13 bases between. The CDR3 has 16 amino acids. Germline assignment: CDR1 SEHNR and CDR2 FQNEAQ (reference sequence). DNA of the CDR3: TGTGCCAGCAGCTTAGCGGGAGCCTTGGGGTACAATGAGCAGTTCTTC. It is translated as CASSLAGALGYNEQFF.

The gene calls are TRBV5-3 and TRBJ1-5, with a possible D match to TRBD1 (5 bases). TRBV5-3 counts as an open reading frame of uncertain function. The CDR3 sequence is 14 residues long. V gave up 4 bases and J gave up 4 bases, with 12 bases separating them. The CDR3 bases are TGTGCCAGAAGCGTTCAGGGTCCGAATCAGCCCCAGCATTTT. This translates into CARSVQGPNQPQHF.